A selection of T cell receptor beta chains follows, all from one sample in a study of response to subunit inactivated influenza vaccine. MiXCR, applied by TCRdb to the RT-PCR reads, yields one record per CDR3 protein. There are roughly 700,000 distinct CDR3 sequences in the sample; approximately 14% occur only once, and 6.5% to 8.5% lies in the top ten. The input for sequencing was PBMCs from blood, taken about 14 days before vaccination. The source of these receptors is a man between 45 and 60 years old who received an inactivated influenza vaccine. Both conserved end residues are part of each CDR3. The D gene is left open where the match is weak. Part of the rows lack a size; the others show once, few, many or a class for expanded clones.

J gene,V gene,CDR3 length,clone size,D gene,CDR3 protein,CDR3 DNA
TRBJ2-1,TRBV24-1,14,few,TRBD1,CATSDPTGAYEQFF,TGTGCCACCAGTGACCCTACAGGGGCTTATGAGCAGTTCTTC
TRBJ2-1,TRBV29-1,15,-,-,CSVETGNTGDNEQFF,TGCAGCGTTGAAACGGGGAATACAGGAGACAATGAGCAGTTCTTC
TRBJ2-5,TRBV12-3/TRBV12-4,13,many,-,CASSPSYGETQYF,TGTGCCAGCAGTCCCAGCTATGGAGAGACCCAGTACTTC
TRBJ2-7,TRBV4-3,15,-,-,CAGSQERIASYEQYF,TGCGCCGGCAGCCAAGAAAGGATCGCGTCCTACGAGCAGTACTTC
TRBJ2-2,TRBV12-3/TRBV12-4,15,-,TRBD2,CASSRSGGNTGELFF,TGTGCCAGCAGCCGCTCGGGGGGGAACACCGGGGAGCTGTTTTTT
TRBJ2-7,TRBV4-1,18,many,-,CASSQDFREPTFGNEQYF,TGCGCCAGCAGCCAAGATTTCCGGGAGCCTACCTTTGGGAACGAGCAGTACTTC
TRBJ2-1,TRBV11-2,15,-,TRBD1,CASSRGGTGGIEQFF,TGTGCCAGCAGCCGAGGCGGGACAGGGGGAATTGAGCAGTTCTTC
TRBJ2-5,TRBV25-1,14,few,-,CASSETKHQETQYF,TGTGCCAGCAGTGAAACTAAGCACCAAGAGACCCAGTACTTC
TRBJ1-5,TRBV12-3/TRBV12-4,12,few,-,CASSVRDQPQHF,TGTGCCAGCAGCGTAAGGGATCAGCCCCAGCATTTT
TRBJ2-1,TRBV7-3,15,few,-,CASRKSTGTYNEQFF,TGTGCCAGCAGGAAATCTACGGGTACCTACAATGAGCAGTTCTTC
TRBJ2-5,TRBV24-1,16,few,TRBD1,CATSDTGTGIGETQYF,TGTGCCACCAGTGACACCGGGACAGGGATTGGTGAGACCCAGTACTTC
TRBJ2-1,TRBV5-1,14,few,TRBD2,CASSFRSGRDEQFF,TGCGCCAGCAGCTTCCGATCAGGGAGGGATGAGCAGTTCTTC
TRBJ2-7,TRBV28,14,many,TRBD1,CASSPRGQGYEQYF,TGTGCCAGCAGTCCGCGGGGACAGGGGTACGAGCAGTACTTC
TRBJ1-4,TRBV9,18,-,-,CASSVAPANAWANEKLFF,TGTGCCAGCAGCGTAGCGCCAGCGAACGCCTGGGCTAATGAAAAACTGTTTTTT
TRBJ1-2,TRBV4-3,17,-,TRBD1,CASSQDYLKGANYGYTF,TGCGCCAGCAGCCAAGATTATTTAAAGGGGGCGAACTATGGCTACACCTTC
TRBJ2-1,TRBV6-5,16,-,TRBD2,CASSYSSGSPHNEQFF,TGTGCCAGCAGTTACTCCAGCGGGAGCCCCCACAATGAGCAGTTCTTC
TRBJ2-5,TRBV5-1,15,-,TRBD2,CASSLRGGSGETQYF,TGCGCCAGCAGCTTGCGGGGAGGGTCTGGGGAGACCCAGTACTTC
TRBJ1-1,TRBV29-1,14,many,-,CSDEGQAFYTEAFF,TGCAGCGACGAAGGGCAGGCCTTTTACACTGAAGCTTTCTTT
TRBJ2-4,TRBV2,14,-,-,CASSVSGAKNIQYF,TGTGCCAGCAGTGTCTCAGGAGCCAAAAACATTCAGTACTTC
TRBJ2-7,TRBV5-1,14,few,TRBD2,CASSWTSGENGQYF,TGCGCCAGCAGCTGGACTAGCGGGGAGAACGGGCAGTACTTC
TRBJ2-2,TRBV5-1,16,many,TRBD2,CASSLLAGPNTGELFF,TGCGCCAGCAGCTTGCTAGCGGGGCCAAACACCGGGGAGCTGTTTTTT
TRBJ1-1,TRBV5-1,14,few,-,CASSFRVGNTEAFF,TGCGCCAGCAGCTTCAGAGTAGGCAACACTGAAGCTTTCTTT
TRBJ1-3,TRBV11-2,15,-,TRBD1,CASSLGPGGGNTIYF,TGTGCCAGCAGCTTAGGCCCAGGGGGCGGAAACACCATATATTTT
TRBJ2-1,TRBV19,14,-,-,CASGSQGYYNEQFF,TGTGCCAGTGGATCTCAGGGGTACTACAATGAGCAGTTCTTC
TRBJ1-4,TRBV7-8,15,-,-,CASSLAELGGEKLFF,TGTGCCAGCAGCTTAGCTGAGCTCGGAGGTGAAAAACTGTTTTTT
TRBJ2-7,TRBV5-1,13,many,-,CASNLDGSYEQYF,TGCGCCAGCAATCTTGACGGCTCCTACGAGCAGTACTTC
TRBJ1-6,TRBV4-1,16,few,-,CASSQEGVGSNSPLHF,TGCGCCAGCAGCCAAGAAGGTGTCGGTTCTAATTCACCCCTCCACTTT
TRBJ2-5,TRBV5-1,15,many,TRBD2,CASSPRTSGQETQYF,TGCGCCAGCAGCCCTCGGACTAGCGGCCAAGAGACCCAGTACTTC
TRBJ2-1,TRBV4-2,14,-,-,CASSQDLWGLEQFF,TGTGCCAGCAGCCAAGATCTCTGGGGGCTTGAGCAGTTCTTC
TRBJ2-7,TRBV7-2,14,-,-,CASSLQTGNHEQYF,TGTGCCAGCAGCTTGCAGACAGGAAATCACGAGCAGTACTTC
TRBJ1-1,TRBV7-9,17,-,-,CASSLAYARTGNTEAFF,TGTGCCAGCAGCTTAGCCTACGCACGAACAGGGAACACTGAAGCTTTCTTT
TRBJ2-1,TRBV20-1,16,few,TRBD2,CSARDFRGGSYNEQFF,TGCAGTGCTAGAGATTTTCGCGGGGGGTCCTACAATGAGCAGTTCTTC
TRBJ1-5,TRBV5-4,14,-,-,CASSEGLSNQPQHF,TGTGCCAGCAGCGAAGGGCTTAGCAATCAGCCCCAGCATTTT
TRBJ2-2,TRBV5-6,15,-,-,CASSPTLRGSGELFF,TGTGCCAGCAGCCCGACACTGCGGGGCTCCGGGGAGCTGTTTTTT
TRBJ1-6,TRBV20-1,13,few,TRBD1,CSAPGQGYSPLHF,TGCAGTGCCCCGGGACAGGGTTATTCACCCCTCCACTTT
TRBJ1-6,TRBV12-3/TRBV12-4,15,-,-,CASSPKDSATSPLHF,TGTGCCAGCAGTCCCAAGGACAGTGCCACTTCACCCCTCCACTTT
TRBJ1-6,TRBV10-3,14,-,-,CAISPGVNNSPLHF,TGTGCCATCAGTCCAGGGGTAAATAATTCACCCCTCCACTTT
TRBJ2-2,TRBV11-1,14,-,TRBD2,CASSLLAETGELFF,TGTGCCAGCAGCTTACTAGCGGAGACCGGGGAGCTGTTTTTT
TRBJ2-7,TRBV10-3,13,-,TRBD2,CAISPGLEGEQYF,TGTGCCATTAGCCCGGGACTAGAGGGCGAGCAGTACTTC
TRBJ2-3,TRBV29-1,13,few,-,CSVGGRYTDTQYF,TGCAGCGTTGGAGGCAGGTACACAGATACGCAGTATTTT
TRBJ2-7,TRBV3-1,12,-,-,CASSQEGLRQYF,TGTGCCAGCAGCCAAGAGGGCCTACGGCAGTACTTC